The text below deals with one T cell receptor (beta chain). The target antigen is unknown. This record belongs to a study of T cell repertoires in cytomegalovirus infection. Study background: Both CMV infection and a matching HLA type were indicated by public TCR beta signatures. Regarding the study as a whole: Summed public TCR beta family frequency identified CMV carriers bearing the relevant HLA. HLA-C-restricted, CMV-specific TCR beta clonotypes were dominant ex vivo.

Germline CDR1 MDHEN, CDR2 SYDVKM. The V gene lost 5 bases and the J gene lost 4 bases, with 28 bases spanning the gap. The CDR3 is 19 residues long. Using its own MiXCR run on the reads, TCRdb lists one record per CDR3 protein. This table holds approximately 500,000 distinct CDR3 sequences, around 10% found once. This TCR derives from a human donor in good health (CMV status not recorded). Some clones in this sample may be carry-over from other donors' samples. The rearrangement links TRBV28 to TRBJ2-3; D unclear. Sequencing was carried out using PBMCs. CDR3 nucleotides: TGTGCCAGCAGTCCCACTCGTCGGACCAGCCGCAGTCAGGCAGATACGCAGTATTTT. Translation: CASSPTRRTSRSQADTQYF.